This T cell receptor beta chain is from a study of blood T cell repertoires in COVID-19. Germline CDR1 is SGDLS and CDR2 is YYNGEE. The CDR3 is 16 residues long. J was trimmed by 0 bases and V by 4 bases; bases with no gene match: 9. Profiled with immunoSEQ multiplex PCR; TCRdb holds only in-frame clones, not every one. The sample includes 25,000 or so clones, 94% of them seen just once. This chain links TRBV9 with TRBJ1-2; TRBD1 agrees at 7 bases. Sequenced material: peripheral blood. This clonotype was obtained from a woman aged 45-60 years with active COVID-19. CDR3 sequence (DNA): TGTGCCAGCAGCTCAAGACAGGGCCATACTAACTATGGCTACACCTTC. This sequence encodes CASSSRQGHTNYGYTF.